The clone carrying this T cell receptor beta chain showed up just once. Its antigen is currently unknown. This CDR3 is 14 amino acids long. Germline-derived CDR1 and CDR2 are MNHEY and SMNVEV (reference sequence). The V segment lost 4 bases and the J segment 3 bases; nucleotides outside the gene matches: 5. Researchers ran the PCR with 60 Vbeta and 13 Jbeta primers. Sequencing used immunoSEQ multiplex PCR; TCRdb keeps in-frame clones, though not all of them. The sample yields about 200,000 clones, approximately 85% seen once. The data stem from a study of cytomegalovirus exposure and HLA in healthy donors. Notes on the study in general: A later analysis found TCR association rates differed by HLA locus, highest for DRB1 and lowest for HLA-C. More clonal expansion characterized HLA-associated TCR beta chains than equally common others in a later analysis. The study carried out a later analysis of TCR beta sequences. It associated roughly 17,000 of them with specific HLA alleles at a false discovery rate of 0.05.

The receptor's source is a woman aged 45-60 years in good health and CMV-seronegative. The gene calls are TRBV27 and TRBJ2-7; 8 nucleotides line up with TRBD1. Input material: PBMCs. The CDR3 protein is CASSSGTGNYEQYF. The CDR3 nucleotides are TGTGCCAGCAGTTCCGGGACAGGAAACTACGAGCAGTACTTC.